The T cell receptor (beta chain) described here comes from a study of blood T cells in healthy people across ages. For every donor, a draw yielded 7.5 to 10 milliliters of peripheral blood. Using a J-beta primer mix together with a sample-barcoded 5' primer, a second PCR was run for roughly 6 to 12 cycles. TCRdb reanalysed the 5' RACE reads using MiXCR and keeps one entry per CDR3 protein. The sample has 1.5 million to 2 million distinct CDR3 sequences, just under 50% seen once. V lost 6 bases and J 9 bases, leaving 21 bases between the germline ends. The CDR3 sequence is 16 residues long. Germline assignment: CDR1 MDHEN and CDR2 SYDVKM.

Sequenced: blood. This receptor was taken from a middle-aged woman in good health. V gene TRBV28 combines with J gene TRBJ1-6; unclear D gene. This chain's CDR3 is CASSPSAASISSPLHF. In DNA, the CDR3 is TGTGCCAGCAGCCCTTCGGCGGCGAGTATCTCTTCACCCCTCCACTTT.